A selection of T cell receptor beta chains follows, all from one sample in a study of CD4 T cell repertoires in COVID-19. Clones were sequenced by immunoSEQ multiplex PCR, and TCRdb holds only the in-frame ones, with some missing. The data hold about 75,000 clones, with roughly 85% observed a single time. Sequences were derived from CD4+ T cells from peripheral blood, sampled after recovery from COVID-19. The receptors were gathered from a human donor who had COVID-19. Each CDR3 is given with its conserved first and last residue. D genes are given only for firm matches. For some rows the clone size is stated as once, few or many, or as a class when expanded; others skip it.

j_gene	v_gene	d_gene	abundance	CDR3nt	CDR3aa
TRBJ2-7	TRBV7-9	NA	few	TGTGCCAGCAGCCCTACGGACTACGAGCAGTACTTC	CASSPTDYEQYF
TRBJ2-3	TRBV7-8	NA	NA	TGTGCCAGCAGCCTTGTTTCCGGATCGGACACAGATACGCAGTATTTT	CASSLVSGSDTDTQYF
TRBJ1-3	TRBV19	TRBD1	NA	TGTGCCAGTACGTCCGACAGGGGCTCTGGAAACACCATATATTTT	CASTSDRGSGNTIYF
TRBJ1-1	TRBV11-1	NA	NA	TGTGCCAGCAGCTTACTTCGGTGGAACACTGAAGCTTTCTTT	CASSLLRWNTEAFF
TRBJ2-3	TRBV19	TRBD2	once	TGTGCCATATCGGGGGGGCTACCTAATACGCAGTATTTT	CAISGGLPNTQYF
TRBJ2-7	TRBV10-1	NA	few	TGCGCCAGCAGTCCCCCAGGGTCCTACGAGCAGTACTTC	CASSPPGSYEQYF
TRBJ1-2	TRBV9	NA	few	TGTGCCAGCAGCTCCGGCAATGGTGGCTACACCTTC	CASSSGNGGYTF
TRBJ2-1	TRBV2	NA	NA	TGTGCCAGCAGTGTCTCGAATGAGCAGTTCTTC	CASSVSNEQFF
TRBJ2-5	TRBV5-6	TRBD2	NA	TGTGCCAGCAGCTTGTATGGGCCAGCGGGAGAGTTGGAGACCCAGTACTTC	CASSLYGPAGELETQYF
TRBJ2-2	TRBV30	TRBD1	NA	TGTGCCTGGACCTCCGGGACAGGGAACGCGAACACCGGGGAGCTGTTTTTT	CAWTSGTGNANTGELFF
TRBJ2-5	TRBV5-6	NA	NA	TGTGCCAGCAGCCTCCTTGGGGACTCGGCAGAGACCCAGTACTTC	CASSLLGDSAETQYF
TRBJ2-7	TRBV7-8	NA	NA	TGTGCCAGCAGCTTAGTTAGAGACGAGCAGTACTTC	CASSLVRDEQYF
TRBJ1-6	TRBV12-1	NA	NA	TGTGCCAGCAGCTTGGATCGCAGGGGTTCACCCCTCCACTTT	CASSLDRRGSPLHF
TRBJ2-5	TRBV18	NA	NA	TGTGCCAGCTCACAGGGACGAGGGATTAGCGCAGAGACCCAGTACTTC	CASSQGRGISAETQYF
TRBJ1-1	TRBV10-3	NA	NA	TGTGCCACCCGCCCCGTTTCAGACACTGAAGCTTTCTTT	CATRPVSDTEAFF
TRBJ1-1	TRBV11-1	NA	NA	TGTGCCAGCAGCTTACTGGGCAGGAACACTGAAGCTTTCTTT	CASSLLGRNTEAFF
TRBJ1-1	TRBV27	NA	NA	TGTGCCAGCACCCGACCCGGGGTTCAAAAAGCTTTCTTT	CASTRPGVQKAFF
TRBJ1-2	TRBV14	TRBD1	few	TGTGCCAGCAGCCGGACAAACAGGGGTCGGGGCTACACCTTC	CASSRTNRGRGYTF
TRBJ2-5	TRBV19	TRBD2	few	TGTGCCAGTAACCCGGGGGGGGCGGAGGGGCAAGAGACCCAGTACTTC	CASNPGGAEGQETQYF
TRBJ2-1	TRBV28	TRBD1	NA	TGTGCCAGCAGTTTATATGACAGGGAAGGTGATGGGCAGTTCTTC	CASSLYDREGDGQFF
TRBJ2-3	TRBV6-5	TRBD2	once	TGTGCCAGCAGGGGACTAGCGGGGAACACAGATACGCAGTATTTT	CASRGLAGNTDTQYF
TRBJ1-3	TRBV3-1/TRBV3-2	TRBD1	NA	TGTGCCAGCAGCCAAGATCAAACAGGGGCGTCTGCGCTGTATTTT	CASSQDQTGASALYF
TRBJ2-1	TRBV7-9	NA	once	TGTGCCAGCAGCCCCCCCGGGAAAAGCCTCAATGAGCAGTTCTTC	CASSPPGKSLNEQFF
TRBJ2-7	TRBV3-1/TRBV3-2	TRBD2	NA	TGTGCCAGCAGCCAAGTTAGCGGGGGGGCCGGGTCCTACGAGCAGTACTTC	CASSQVSGGAGSYEQYF
TRBJ2-7	TRBV30	TRBD1	NA	TGTGCCTGGAGTGTAATCCTATCGCGGGACAGGGCCTACGAGCAGTACTTC	CAWSVILSRDRAYEQYF
TRBJ1-1	TRBV28	TRBD1	NA	TGTGCCAGCGGAGAGGGGGCGAACACTGAAGCTTTCTTT	CASGEGANTEAFF
TRBJ1-4	TRBV29-1	NA	NA	TGCAGCGTTGGCCAGGGAACTGAAAAACTGTTTTTT	CSVGQGTEKLFF
TRBJ2-1	TRBV4-2	NA	NA	TGTGCCAGCAGCCAGCCTCAGAGCGATGAGCAGTTCTTC	CASSQPQSDEQFF
TRBJ1-2	TRBV10-3	TRBD1	NA	TGTGCCATCGGAAGTCCGGGACAGGGCTTGAACAACTATGGCTACACCTTC	CAIGSPGQGLNNYGYTF
TRBJ1-2	TRBV6-5	NA	once	TGTGCCAGCAGTTACGGGCGGAACGGCTACACCTTC	CASSYGRNGYTF
TRBJ2-2	TRBV19	TRBD1	NA	TGTGCCAGTAGTTGGGACAGCAACACCGGGGAGCTGTTTTTT	CASSWDSNTGELFF
TRBJ1-1	TRBV4-1	NA	NA	TGCGCCAGCAGCCAAGAAGGGTCTCGGGACGGGGTCAAGCCTGAAGCTTTCTTT	CASSQEGSRDGVKPEAFF
TRBJ1-2	TRBV11-2	NA	NA	TGTGCCAGCAGCTTACTCTCCAGGACCCTTGGCTACACCTTC	CASSLLSRTLGYTF
TRBJ2-7	TRBV21-1	NA	few	TGTGCCAGCAGCAAAACCCAGGCCAAGCGGGGGATGAGCTCCTACGAGCAGTACTTC	CASSKTQAKRGMSSYEQYF
TRBJ2-3	TRBV7-2	TRBD2	NA	TGTGCCAGCAGCTTAGTTGCGGGAGAGGTAGATACGCAGTATTTT	CASSLVAGEVDTQYF
TRBJ1-2	TRBV7-2	NA	few	TGTGCCAGCAGCTTATCGGCGGGCCTTAGGTCTGGCTACACCTTC	CASSLSAGLRSGYTF
TRBJ1-5	TRBV15	NA	NA	TGTGCCACCAGCAGGTCTAGCAATCAGCCCCAGCATTTT	CATSRSSNQPQHF
TRBJ2-1	TRBV21-1	NA	NA	TGTGCCAGCAGCAACAGGGTTCACAATGAGCAGTTCTTC	CASSNRVHNEQFF
TRBJ1-3	TRBV9	NA	NA	TGTGCCAGCAGCCCCTGGGACTTCGGCTCTGGAAACACCATATATTTT	CASSPWDFGSGNTIYF
TRBJ1-1	TRBV5-1	NA	NA	TGCGCCAGCAGCCCACGGGACATTAACACTGAAGCTTTCTTT	CASSPRDINTEAFF
TRBJ2-2	TRBV3-1/TRBV3-2	TRBD1	NA	TGTGCCAGCAGCCAAGAGAGGGGGCAATTCGGGGAGCTGTTTTTT	CASSQERGQFGELFF
TRBJ1-2	TRBV11-2	NA	NA	TGTGCCAGCAGCTTAGGACAGAGCAACTATGGCTACACCTTC	CASSLGQSNYGYTF
TRBJ2-7	TRBV6-5	TRBD1	NA	TGTGCCAGCAGTTGGGACAGGTACGAGCAGTACTTC	CASSWDRYEQYF
TRBJ2-7	TRBV5-1	TRBD2	once	TGCGCCAGCAGCTCCCAGCGGGGGGCTACCTACGAGCAGTACTTC	CASSSQRGATYEQYF
TRBJ1-2	TRBV18	NA	NA	TGTGCCAGCTCACCCGGGCCTAACTATGGCTACACCTTC	CASSPGPNYGYTF
TRBJ2-1	TRBV12-3/TRBV12-4	TRBD2	NA	TGTGCCAGCACAACCGGGGGGGTGGATGAGCAGTTCTTC	CASTTGGVDEQFF
TRBJ2-7	TRBV7-9	TRBD1	NA	TGTGCCAGCAGCACGGGGACAGTTTTGGCCGAGCAGTACTTC	CASSTGTVLAEQYF
TRBJ1-1	TRBV6-5	NA	once	TGTGCCAGCAGTTACGGGCATACAGGGCGTGAAGCTTTCTTT	CASSYGHTGREAFF
TRBJ1-1	TRBV6-5	TRBD1	NA	TGTGCCAGCGAGTCAGTGCAGACAGGGAAAGGTGAAGCTTTCTTT	CASESVQTGKGEAFF
TRBJ1-4	TRBV18	TRBD1	NA	TGTGCCAGCTCACCTTGGAATCCGGGACAGGGGACTAATGAAAAACTGTTTTTT	CASSPWNPGQGTNEKLFF
TRBJ2-1	TRBV2	TRBD2	NA	TGTGCCAGCACTCCCACTAGCGGGGGCCCCCCGGGGATCAATGAGCAGTTCTTC	CASTPTSGGPPGINEQFF
TRBJ2-7	TRBV10-2	NA	NA	TGCGCCAGCAGTGGAGGTTACGAGCAGTACTTC	CASSGGYEQYF
TRBJ2-2	TRBV5-4	TRBD2	once	TGTGCCAGCAGCTTGGAGGCTAGCGGGGACACCGGGGAGCTGTTTTTT	CASSLEASGDTGELFF
TRBJ1-2	TRBV7-9	NA	NA	TGTGCCAGCAGCTTAGCCATGACAGAGACCCATGGGTACACCTTC	CASSLAMTETHGYTF
TRBJ1-1	TRBV12-3/TRBV12-4	TRBD1	NA	TGTGCCAGCAGTCTGGGGACAGATGCTGAAGCTTTCTTT	CASSLGTDAEAFF
TRBJ1-2	TRBV28	NA	NA	TGTGCCAGCAGTTTAGTTAGGACTGATAACTATGGCTACACCTTC	CASSLVRTDNYGYTF
TRBJ1-5	TRBV4-2	TRBD1	once	TGTGCCAGCAGCCTCTACAGGGGTTCCCAGCATTTT	CASSLYRGSQHF
TRBJ2-7	TRBV28	NA	NA	TGTGCCAGCAAAAGGGTATGGGGGGCCTACGAGCAGTACTTC	CASKRVWGAYEQYF